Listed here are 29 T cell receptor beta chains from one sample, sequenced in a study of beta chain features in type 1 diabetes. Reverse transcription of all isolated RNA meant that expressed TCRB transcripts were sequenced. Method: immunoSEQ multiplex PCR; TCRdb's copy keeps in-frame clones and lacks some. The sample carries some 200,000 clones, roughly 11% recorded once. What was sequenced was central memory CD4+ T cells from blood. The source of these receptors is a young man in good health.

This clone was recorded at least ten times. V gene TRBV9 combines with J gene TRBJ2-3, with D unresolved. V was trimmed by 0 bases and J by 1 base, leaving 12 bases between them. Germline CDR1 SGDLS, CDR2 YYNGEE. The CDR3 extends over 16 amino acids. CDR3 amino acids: CASSVVGRSGTDTQYF. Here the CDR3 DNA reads TGTGCCAGCAGCGTAGTTGGAAGGTCAGGCACAGATACGCAGTATTTT.

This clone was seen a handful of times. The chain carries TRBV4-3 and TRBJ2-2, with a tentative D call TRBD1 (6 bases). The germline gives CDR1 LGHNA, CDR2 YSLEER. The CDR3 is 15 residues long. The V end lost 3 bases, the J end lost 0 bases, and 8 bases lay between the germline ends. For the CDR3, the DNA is TGCGCCAGCAGCCACAGGGGACCGAACACCGGGGAGCTGTTTTTT. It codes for CASSHRGPNTGELFF.

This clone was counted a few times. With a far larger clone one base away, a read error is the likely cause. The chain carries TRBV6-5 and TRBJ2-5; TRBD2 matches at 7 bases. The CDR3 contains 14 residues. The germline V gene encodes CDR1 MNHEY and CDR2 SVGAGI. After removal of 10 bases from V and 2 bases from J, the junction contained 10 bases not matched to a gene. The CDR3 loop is CAIRLTSAQETQYF. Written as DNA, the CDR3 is TGTGCCATCAGGCTTACTAGCGCACAAGAGACCCAGTACTTC.

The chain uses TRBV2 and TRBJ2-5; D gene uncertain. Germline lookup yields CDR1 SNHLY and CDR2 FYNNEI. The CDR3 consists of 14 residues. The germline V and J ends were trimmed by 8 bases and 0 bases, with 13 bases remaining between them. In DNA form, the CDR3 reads TGTGCCAGCCAAGGAAGCAACTACCAAGAGACCCAGTACTTC. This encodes CASQGSNYQETQYF.

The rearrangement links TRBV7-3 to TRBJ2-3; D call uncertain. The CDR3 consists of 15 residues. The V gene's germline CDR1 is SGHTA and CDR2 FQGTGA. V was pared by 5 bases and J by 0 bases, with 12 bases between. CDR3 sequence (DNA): TGTGCCAGCAGCGCCTTTCAAGCTAGCACAGATACGCAGTATTTT. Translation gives CASSAFQASTDTQYF.

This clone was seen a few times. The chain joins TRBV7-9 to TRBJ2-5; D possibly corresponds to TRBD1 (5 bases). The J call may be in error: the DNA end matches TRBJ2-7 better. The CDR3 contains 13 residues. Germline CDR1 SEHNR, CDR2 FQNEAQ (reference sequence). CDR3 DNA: TGTGCCAGCAAGTCAGGGTGGGGCTACGAGCAGTACTTC. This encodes CASKSGWGYEQYF.

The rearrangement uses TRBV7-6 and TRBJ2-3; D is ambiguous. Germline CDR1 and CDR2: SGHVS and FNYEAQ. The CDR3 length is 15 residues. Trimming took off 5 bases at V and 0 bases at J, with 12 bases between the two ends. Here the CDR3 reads CASSPISTSTDTQYF. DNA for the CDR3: TGTGCCAGCAGCCCCATCTCTACAAGCACAGATACGCAGTATTTT.

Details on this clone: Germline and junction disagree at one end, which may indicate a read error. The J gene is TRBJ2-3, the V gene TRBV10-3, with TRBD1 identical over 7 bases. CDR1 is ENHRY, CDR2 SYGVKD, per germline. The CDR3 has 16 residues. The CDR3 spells CASSWDRQTSTDTQYF. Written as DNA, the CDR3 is TGTGCCAGCAGTTGGGACAGACAAACTAGCACAGATACGCAGTATTTT.

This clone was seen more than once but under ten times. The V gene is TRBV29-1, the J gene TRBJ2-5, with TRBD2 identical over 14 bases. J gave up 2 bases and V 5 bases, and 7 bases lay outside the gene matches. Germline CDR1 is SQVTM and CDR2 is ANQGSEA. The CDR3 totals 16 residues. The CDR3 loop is CSVKGLAGGNQETQYF. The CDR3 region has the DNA TGCAGCGTTAAAGGACTAGCGGGAGGAAATCAAGAGACCCAGTACTTC.

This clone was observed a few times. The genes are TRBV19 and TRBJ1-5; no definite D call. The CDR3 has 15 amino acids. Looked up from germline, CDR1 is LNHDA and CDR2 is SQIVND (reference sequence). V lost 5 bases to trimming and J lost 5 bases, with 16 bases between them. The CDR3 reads CASSPRAGLYQPQHF. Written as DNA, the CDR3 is TGTGCCAGTAGTCCTAGGGCAGGTCTATATCAGCCCCAGCATTTT.

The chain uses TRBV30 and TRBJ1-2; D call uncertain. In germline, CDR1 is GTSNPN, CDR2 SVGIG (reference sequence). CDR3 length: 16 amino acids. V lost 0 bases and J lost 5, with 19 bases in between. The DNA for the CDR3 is TGTGCCTGGAGTGTTTTTTCTCGGAAGGGATCATATGGCTACACCTTC. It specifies CAWSVFSRKGSYGYTF.

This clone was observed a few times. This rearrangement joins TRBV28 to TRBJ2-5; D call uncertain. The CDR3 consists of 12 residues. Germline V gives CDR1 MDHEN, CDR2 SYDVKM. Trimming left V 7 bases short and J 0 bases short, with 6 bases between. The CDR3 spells CASKGYQETQYF. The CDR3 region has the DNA TGTGCCAGCAAGGGCTACCAAGAGACCCAGTACTTC.

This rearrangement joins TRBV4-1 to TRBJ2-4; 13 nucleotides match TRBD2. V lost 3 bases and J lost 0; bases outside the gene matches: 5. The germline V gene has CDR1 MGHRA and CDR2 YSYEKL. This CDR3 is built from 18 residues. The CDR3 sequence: CASSHGLAGVLAKNIQYF. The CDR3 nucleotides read TGCGCCAGCAGCCACGGACTAGCGGGGGTCCTAGCCAAAAACATTCAGTACTTC.

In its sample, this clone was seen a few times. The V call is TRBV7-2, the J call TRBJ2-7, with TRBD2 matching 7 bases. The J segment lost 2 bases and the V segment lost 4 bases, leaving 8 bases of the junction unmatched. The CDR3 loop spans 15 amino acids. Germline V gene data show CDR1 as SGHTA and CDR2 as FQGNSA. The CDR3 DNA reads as TGTGCCAGCAGCTCCGCGGGAGTCCCCCCCTACGAGCAGTACTTC. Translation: CASSSAGVPPYEQYF.

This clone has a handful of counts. CDR3 sequence: CASSLGASGKGTDTQYF. The CDR3 DNA sequence: TGTGCCAGCAGCTTAGGGGCTAGCGGGAAGGGCACAGATACGCAGTATTTT. This chain uses TRBV7-9 with TRBJ2-3; 9 bases fit TRBD2. There are 17 residues in the CDR3. The V and J ends lost 1 base and 1 base, in that order; junction bases with no gene match: 6. Germline values: CDR1 SEHNR, CDR2 FQNEAQ (reference sequence).

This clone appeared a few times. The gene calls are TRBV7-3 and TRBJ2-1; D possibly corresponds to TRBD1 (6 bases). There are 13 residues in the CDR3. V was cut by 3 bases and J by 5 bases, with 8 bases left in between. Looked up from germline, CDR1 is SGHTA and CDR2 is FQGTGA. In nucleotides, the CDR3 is TGTGCCAGCAGCTTGGACAGCGACAATGAGCAGTTCTTC. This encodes CASSLDSDNEQFF.

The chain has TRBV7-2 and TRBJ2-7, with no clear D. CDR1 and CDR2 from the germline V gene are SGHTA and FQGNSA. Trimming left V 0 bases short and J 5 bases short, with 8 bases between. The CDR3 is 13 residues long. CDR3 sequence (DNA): TGTGCCAGCAGCTTAGCGCAAATCCACGAGCAGTACTTC. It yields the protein CASSLAQIHEQYF.

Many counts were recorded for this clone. CDR3 in amino acids: CASSQELAGGSDTQYF. The CDR3 DNA is TGCGCCAGCAGCCAAGAACTAGCGGGAGGGTCGGATACGCAGTATTTT. This chain links TRBV4-3 with TRBJ2-3, with TRBD2 identical over 13 bases. The CDR3 length is 16 residues. Germline CDR1 is LGHNA and CDR2 is YSLEER. J gave up 6 bases and V 0 bases, and 3 bases lay outside the gene matches.

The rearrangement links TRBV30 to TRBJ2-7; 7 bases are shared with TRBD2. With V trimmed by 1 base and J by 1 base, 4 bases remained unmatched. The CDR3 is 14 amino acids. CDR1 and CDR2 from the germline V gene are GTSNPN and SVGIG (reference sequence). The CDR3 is CAWSGGRSSYEQYF. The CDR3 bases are TGTGCCTGGAGTGGCGGGAGATCGTCCTACGAGCAGTACTTC.

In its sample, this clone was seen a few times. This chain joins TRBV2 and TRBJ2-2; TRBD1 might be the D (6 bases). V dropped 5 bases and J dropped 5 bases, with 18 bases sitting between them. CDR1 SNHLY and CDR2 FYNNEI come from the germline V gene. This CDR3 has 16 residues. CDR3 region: CASSNQGRLLTGELFF. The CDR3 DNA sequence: TGTGCCAGCAGTAATCAGGGGCGATTGTTGACCGGGGAGCTGTTTTTT.

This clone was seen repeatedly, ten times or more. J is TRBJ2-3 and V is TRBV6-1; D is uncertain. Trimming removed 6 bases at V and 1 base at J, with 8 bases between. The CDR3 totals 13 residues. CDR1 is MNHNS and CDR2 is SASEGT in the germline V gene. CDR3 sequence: CASRPVGTDTQYF. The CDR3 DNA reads TGTGCCAGCAGGCCTGTCGGCACAGATACGCAGTATTTT.

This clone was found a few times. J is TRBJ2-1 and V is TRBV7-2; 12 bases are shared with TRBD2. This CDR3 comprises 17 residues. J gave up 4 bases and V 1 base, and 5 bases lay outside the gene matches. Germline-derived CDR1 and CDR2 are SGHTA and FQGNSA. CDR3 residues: CASSLGLAGGGYNEQFF. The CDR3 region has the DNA TGTGCCAGCAGCTTAGGGCTAGCGGGAGGGGGATACAATGAGCAGTTCTTC.

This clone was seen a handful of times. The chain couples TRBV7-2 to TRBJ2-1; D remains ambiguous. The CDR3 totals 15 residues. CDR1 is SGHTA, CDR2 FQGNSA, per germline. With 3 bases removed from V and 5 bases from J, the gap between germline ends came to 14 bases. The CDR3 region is CASSFGLVIDNEQFF. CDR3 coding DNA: TGTGCCAGCAGCTTTGGCCTAGTGATCGACAATGAGCAGTTCTTC.

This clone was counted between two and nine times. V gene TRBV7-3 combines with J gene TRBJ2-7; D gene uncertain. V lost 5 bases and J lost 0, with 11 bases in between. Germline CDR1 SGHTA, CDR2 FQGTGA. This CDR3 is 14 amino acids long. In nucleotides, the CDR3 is TGTGCCAGCAGCCCCACCCCGAGCTCCTACGAGCAGTACTTC. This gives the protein CASSPTPSSYEQYF.

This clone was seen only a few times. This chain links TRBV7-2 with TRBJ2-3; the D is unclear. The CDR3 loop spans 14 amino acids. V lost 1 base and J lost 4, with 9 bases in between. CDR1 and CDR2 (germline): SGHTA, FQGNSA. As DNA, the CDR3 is TGTGCCAGCAGCTTAGTGCCCAGCCCAGATACGCAGTATTTT. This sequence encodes CASSLVPSPDTQYF.

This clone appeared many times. CDR3 region: CASSRDGTVRGYTF. The CDR3 DNA sequence: TGTGCCAGCAGCCGAGACGGGACAGTGCGAGGCTACACCTTC. V usage is TRBV5-4 and J usage is TRBJ1-2; 7 bases match TRBD1. The CDR3 is 14 amino acids. J lost 8 bases, V lost 4 bases, and 11 bases had no gene match. The germline gives CDR1 SGHNT, CDR2 YYREEE (reference sequence).

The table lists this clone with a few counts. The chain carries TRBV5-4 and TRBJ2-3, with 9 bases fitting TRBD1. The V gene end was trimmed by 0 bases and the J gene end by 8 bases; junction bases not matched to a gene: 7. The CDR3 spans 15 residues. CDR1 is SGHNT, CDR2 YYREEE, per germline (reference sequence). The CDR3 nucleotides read TGTGCCAGCAGCTTGGGTGGACAGGGGCTTGGTACGCAGTATTTT. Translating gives CASSLGGQGLGTQYF.

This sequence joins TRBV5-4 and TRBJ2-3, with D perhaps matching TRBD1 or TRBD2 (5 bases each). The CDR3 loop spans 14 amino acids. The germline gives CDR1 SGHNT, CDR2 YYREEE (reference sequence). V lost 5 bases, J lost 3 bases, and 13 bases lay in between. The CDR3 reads CASSPGTQTDTQYF. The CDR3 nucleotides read TGTGCCAGCAGTCCCGGGACGCAGACAGATACGCAGTATTTT.

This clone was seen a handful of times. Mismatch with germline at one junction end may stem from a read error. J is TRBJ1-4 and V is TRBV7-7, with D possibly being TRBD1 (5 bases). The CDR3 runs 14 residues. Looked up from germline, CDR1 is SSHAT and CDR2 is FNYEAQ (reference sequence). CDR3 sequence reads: CASSPGGTNEKLFF. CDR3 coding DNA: TGTGCTAGCAGCCCGGGGGGAACTAATGAAAAACTGTTTTTT.